This paragraph covers one TCR beta chain sequence. Its cognate antigen is unknown. The data were taken from a study of shared clonotypes between healthy human individuals. Findings of the study overall: Naive subsets, compared against memory subsets, generally had larger estimated richness values.

The repertoire was sequenced with immunoSEQ multiplex PCR; TCRdb's copy has only in-frame clones and lacks some. The table shows 550,000 to 700,000 clones, with 55% to 85% occurring only once. Per the germline V gene, CDR1 is SGHDT and CDR2 is YYEEEE. The CDR3 has 15 residues. Unmatched junction bases numbered 5, after V lost 1 base and J lost 6 bases. This TCR was sampled from a woman aged 30 to 39 in good health. Sequencing was carried out using memory CD4+ T cells sorted from blood. Noted subset: CD45RA-negative fraction. V usage is TRBV5-6 and J usage is TRBJ2-3; 10 positions agree with TRBD2. The CDR3 sequence is CASSLRLAGVDTQYF. The CDR3 bases are TGTGCCAGCAGCTTGCGGCTAGCGGGAGTCGATACGCAGTATTTT.